The sequence of this T cell receptor beta chain was determined in a study of shared clonotypes between healthy human individuals (dated by TCRdb to 2019 to 2021). Concerning the study at large: A couple of women and a few men aged 18 to 49 years were included in the cohort. Per donor, three plates each were used for CD4 naive and CD4 memory, two for CD8 naive, and one for CD8 memory. The study deeply sequenced blood TCR repertoires of five healthy adults to estimate repertoire size and the extent of clonotype sharing between individuals. Different laboratories and diverse techniques were used to prepare libraries and sequence TCR repertoires, to increase sequencing depth and limit assay-specific biases. Leukapheresis yielded between about 0.94 and 8.9 billion PBMCs per donor. What the study reported, not specific to this receptor: Only blood was sampled, and tissue TCR repertoires likely differ from those in blood. The genetic and exposure-history diversity represented was limited by the small number of donors. Incomplete sequencing was indicated by rarefaction of sorted-subset datasets, despite the large sequencing depth. Pairwise subsampling led to the expectation that sequencing depth would affect the degree of clonotype sharing among donors. Naive subsets generally had larger estimated clonotype richness than memory subsets did. Sharing across a few donors was observed for approximately 5% of naive CD4, under 4% of naive CD8, 2% to 2.5% of memory CD4, and roughly 0.4% of memory CD8 clonotypes. Compared with non-shared clonotypes, clonotypes shared by all four sorted-subset donors had higher generation probabilities.

The CDR3 measures 11 amino acids from cysteine to phenylalanine. Only the CDR3 portion is preserved as DNA: 33 bases, with reading frame beginning at the first base. V lost 4 bases and J lost 6 bases; the stretch between them is 7 bases long. According to the germline V gene, CDR1 reads SGHTA and CDR2 reads FQGNSA. With regard to this clone: Its antigen remains undetermined. No much larger clone is present one base from it, and per-base qualities are unavailable.

Using the deep immunoSEQ assay, multiplex PCR amplified TCR CDR3 regions from genomic DNA. Extracted genomic DNA from each cell subset was spread evenly across all wells of several immunoSEQ 96-well plates, with each plate serving as a replicate. Each replicate PCR for sorted subsets received about 220 ng genomic DNA, equal to about 30,000 T cell genomes. Purified libraries were quantified with a Qubit 3.0 fluorometer, sized on a Bioanalyzer 2100, and re-quantified with the KAPA Library Quantification kit. Every immunoSEQ 96-well plate was sequenced on a separate single-read 150-cycle Illumina NextSeq 550 flow cell. As for how the authors treated the data: Because the immunoSEQ output held only junctional sequences and lacked quality scores, the filtering could not match the filtering applied to full-length reads. To assign V/J genes and CDR3, sequences were annotated using PyIR, a Python wrapper for IgBLAST v1.9, with IMGT germline references. Any read was removed if the V/J assignment was weak (E-value above 1e-6), the CDR3 was missing, or the read contained stop codons, out-of-frame junctions, or ambiguous translated residues. V3J clonotypes were defined by identical inferred V gene, J gene, and CDR3 amino acid sequence. Percentage overlap between repertoires was computed as shared unique clonotypes divided by the size of the smaller repertoire. Repertoire richness was assessed with RTK rarefaction, the Chao1 estimator, and Recon v2.1 estimates of unobserved clonotypes. Generation probabilities for all TCRbeta clonotypes obtained by the gDNA method from a handful of donors were computed using OLGA. TCRdb provides this immuneACCESS table in a form limited to in-frame rearrangements. Some clones are lacking; in checked studies, under half of them reflect an unresolved V gene, and why the rest are absent is not known. The V and J calls and the clone size are those of that table, but D and trimming were determined from the DNA. In this sample the table shows roughly 530,000 clones, 95% to 97% of which occur a single time. In total, the top ten clones hold 0.06% of the sample.

The donors were healthy, HIV-negative adults who had no recently reported acute infections or vaccinations. All donors were Caucasian adults living in Nashville, Tennessee, USA. CD4+ T cells were enriched by magnetic negative selection, after which naive cells were positively selected on CD45RA and the negative fraction was taken as the memory subset. Blood was collected by leukapheresis, and PBMCs were isolated by Ficoll-Histopaque density gradient centrifugation and then cryopreserved in liquid nitrogen vapor phase. Analytical flow cytometry was used to check the purity and quantity of every magnetically sorted T cell population. Genomic DNA was isolated from each sorted fraction and quantified by UV absorbance on a Nanodrop 2000c.

The rearrangement joined TRBV7-2 to TRBJ2-7; no D gene call is confident. This TCR was sampled from a woman in her thirties in good health. Input material: naive CD4+ T cells sorted from blood. The cell subset or site label, as the study defines it: CD45RA+ positively selected. Here the CDR3 is given as CASSSFGEQYF. The DNA sequence is as follows: TGTGCCAGCAGCTCCTTCGGCGAGCAGTACTTC.